This TCR beta chain was sequenced during a study of T-cell reconstitution after alpha-beta-depleted transplantation in children. Germline-derived CDR1 and CDR2 are DFQATT and SNEGSKA (reference sequence). V lost 3 bases to trimming and J lost 7 bases, with 9 bases between them. The CDR3 length is 12 residues. In this sample, this clonotype turned up many times. A TCRbeta library incorporating unique molecular identifiers was prepared. TCRdb reprocessed the PCR reads via MiXCR and lists one record per CDR3 protein. This table holds hundreds of thousands of distinct CDR3 sequences, 9.9% found once. The specimen comprised PBMCs from the stem cell graft donor, sampled from the stem cell graft. This chain connects TRBV20-1 to TRBJ2-2; a possible D gene is TRBD1 (5 bases). The clonotype comes from a human donor who donated a stem cell graft to a child with SCID. CDR3 DNA sequence: TGCAGTGCTAGTCCAGGGATCGGGGAGCTGTTTTTT. It is translated as CSASPGIGELFF.